This TCR beta chain emerged from a study of radiation and T cells in renal cell carcinoma. Using immunoSEQ multiplex PCR, the repertoire was profiled, and TCRdb retains in-frame clones only, with some absent. The top ten clones hold roughly 7.4% of a sample with about 65,000 clones, about 80% of them seen once. Germline V CDR1 and CDR2: MNHEY, SVGAGI. Trimming took off 5 bases at V and 2 bases at J, with 12 bases between the two ends. This CDR3 has 14 amino acids. As for time point: blood 2 weeks post-SBRT. Described treatment: 15 Gy SBRT to primary tumor, nephrectomy 4 weeks later. The clonotype comes from a man in his sixties with renal cell carcinoma. The J gene is TRBJ1-1, the V gene TRBV6-5, with D possibly TRBD1 on 6 matching bases. The material was blood, obtained from a patient whose treatment included radiotherapy and nephrectomy. The CDR3 DNA follows: TGTGCCAGCAGTCGCGGGGGCCAAAACACTGAAGCTTTCTTT. Residues: CASSRGGQNTEAFF.